This TCR beta chain was recovered during a study of blood T cell repertoires in COVID-19. V dropped 0 bases and J dropped 6; count of bases not matched to a gene: 12. Germline V gives CDR1 LNHNV, CDR2 YYDKDF (reference sequence). This CDR3 contains 18 residues. This table comes from immunoSEQ multiplex PCR, and its TCRdb copy is limited to in-frame clones, with some not included. The data hold roughly 400,000 clones, with 80% to 90% observed a single time. This receptor was identified in a man aged 25 to 40 who had recovered from COVID-19. The chain couples TRBV15 to TRBJ2-1; 9 bases are a match to TRBD2. The sample was PBMCs or T cells enriched from blood (not recorded which). This chain's CDR3 is CATSRDRRLAVGLNEQFF. Written as DNA, the CDR3 is TGTGCCACCAGCAGAGATAGGAGACTAGCGGTTGGTCTCAATGAGCAGTTCTTC.